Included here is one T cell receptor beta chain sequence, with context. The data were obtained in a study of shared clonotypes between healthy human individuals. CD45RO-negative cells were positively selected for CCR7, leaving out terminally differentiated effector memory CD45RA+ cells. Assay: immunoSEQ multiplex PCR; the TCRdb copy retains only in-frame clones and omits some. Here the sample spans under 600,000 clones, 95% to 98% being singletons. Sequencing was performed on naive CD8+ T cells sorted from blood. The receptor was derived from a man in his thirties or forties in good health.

CDR3 residues: CASSFGLAGGETQYF. The CDR3 nucleotides read TGTGCCAGCAGTTTTGGCCTAGCGGGAGGGGAGACCCAGTACTTC. The V gene is TRBV27, the J gene TRBJ2-5; 12 bases agree with TRBD2. Germline CDR1 MNHEY, CDR2 SMNVEV (reference sequence). J was trimmed by 5 bases and V by 3 bases; bases with no gene match: 4. This CDR3 is 15 amino acids long.